Shown below are 25 T cell receptor beta chains from a single sample sequenced in a study of blood T cell repertoires in COVID-19. TCRdb keeps only in-frame clones here, not all; method: immunoSEQ multiplex PCR. Seen here are 140,000 or so clones, around four fifths observed once, and the top ten hold about 4.3%. Source material: peripheral blood. These receptor sequences come from an elderly woman with acute or convalescent COVID-19.

The CDR3 protein is CASSRRGGSNSPLHF. CDR3 sequence (DNA): TGTGCCAGCAGCCGCAGAGGGGGCTCCAATTCACCCCTCCACTTT. The V call is TRBV7-2, the J call TRBJ1-6; 7 nucleotides agree with TRBD1. The CDR3 has 15 residues. Germline assignment: CDR1 SGHTA and CDR2 FQGNSA. V trimming: 5 bases; J trimming: 7 bases; junction bases outside the gene matches: 8.

The V gene is TRBV6-4, the J gene TRBJ1-2, with TRBD1 identical over 9 bases. The CDR3 length is 15 residues. Per the germline V gene, CDR1 is MRHNA and CDR2 is SNTAGT. Trimming removed 8 bases from V and 8 bases from J; junction bases left unmatched: 15. CDR3 DNA sequence: TGTGCCAGCCTTATACCGGGACAGGGTGTGGAAGGCTACACCTTC. It yields the protein CASLIPGQGVEGYTF.

The gene calls are TRBV7-7 and TRBJ2-5; weak D call: TRBD2 (6 bases). The V gene lost 3 bases and the J gene lost 4 bases, with 15 bases spanning the gap. CDR3 size: 15 residues. Germline V gene sequence: CDR1 SSHAT, CDR2 FNYEAQ (reference sequence). For the CDR3, the DNA is TGTGCCAGCAGCTTTTCTCGGACCGGGGGAGAGACCCAGTACTTC. Amino acid sequence: CASSFSRTGGETQYF.

The chain recombines TRBV5-6 with TRBJ2-3; a possible D gene is TRBD2 (5 bases). CDR1 is SGHDT and CDR2 is YYEEEE in the germline V gene. The CDR3 has 15 amino acids. V was pared by 4 bases and J by 1 base, with 13 bases between. The CDR3 DNA reads TGTGCCAGCAGCCGCGGGCCTCGAGGCACAGATACGCAGTATTTT. It translates to CASSRGPRGTDTQYF.

This clone was picked up a small number of times. The chain's CDR3 is CASSLELVSTLHF. In DNA form, the CDR3 reads TGTGCCAGCAGCTTGGAGCTGGTTTCGACCCTCCACTTT. J is TRBJ1-6 and V is TRBV5-4; D remains unclear. The CDR3 consists of 13 residues. V lost 0 bases and J 14 bases, leaving 12 bases between the germline ends. CDR1 is SGHNT and CDR2 is YYREEE in the germline V gene (reference sequence).

A few counts support this clone. This chain uses TRBV4-1 with TRBJ2-5; maybe TRBD2 (5 bases). The CDR3 is 13 amino acids. Germline lookup yields CDR1 MGHRA and CDR2 YSYEKL. V was cut by 5 bases and J by 4 bases, with 11 bases left in between. CDR3 nucleotides: TGCGCCAGCAGCAGGCGGGTTGGAGAGACCCAGTACTTC. As protein: CASSRRVGETQYF.

CDR3 bases: TGCGCCAGCAGCCAGGTTACTAGCGGGAGCACCGGGGAGCTGTTTTTT. This codes for CASSQVTSGSTGELFF. The chain links TRBV4-1 to TRBJ2-2, with TRBD2 matching over 11 bases. The V and J ends lost 3 bases and 4 bases, in that order; junction bases with no gene match: 4. This CDR3 has 16 residues. Looked up from germline, CDR1 is MGHRA and CDR2 is YSYEKL.

The V and J genes are TRBV7-2 and TRBJ2-7, with TRBD2 identical over 8 bases. The CDR3 runs to 16 residues. CDR1 SGHTA and CDR2 FQGNSA come from the germline V gene. J gave up 2 bases and V 2 bases, and 8 bases lay outside the gene matches. The CDR3 is CASSLRLAGRAYEQYF. CDR3 DNA sequence: TGTGCCAGCAGCTTAAGGTTAGCGGGACGTGCCTACGAGCAGTACTTC.

This clone is a singleton in its sample. The chain links TRBV7-8 to TRBJ2-3; TRBD2 matches 11 bases. Trimming removed 1 base from V and 4 bases from J; junction bases left unmatched: 4. This CDR3 comprises 16 residues. The V gene's germline CDR1 is SGHVS and CDR2 FQNEAQ. The CDR3 sequence is CASSLVSGGAADTQYF. In DNA form, the CDR3 reads TGTGCCAGCAGCTTAGTTAGCGGGGGGGCCGCAGATACGCAGTATTTT.

CDR3 DNA: TGTGCCAGCAGCTTCCGCGGGGGGGAAGGCACCGGGGAGCTGTTTTTT. The encoded protein is CASSFRGGEGTGELFF. The V call is TRBV7-9, the J call TRBJ2-2; 9 nucleotides line up with TRBD2. Per germline, CDR1 SEHNR and CDR2 FQNEAQ (reference sequence). The trim removed 3 bases at V and 4 bases at J, leaving 6 bases unmatched. The CDR3 has 16 residues.

This clone was counted a single time. The rearrangement joins TRBV28 to TRBJ1-2, with 7 bases lining up with TRBD1. This CDR3 contains 21 residues. Germline V gene lookup returns CDR1 MDHEN and CDR2 SYDVKM. V was pared by 8 bases and J by 8 bases, with 35 bases of the junction left unmatched. The CDR3 is CASDSPGLRGRTPVQGIGYTF. Here the CDR3 DNA reads TGTGCCAGCGACTCCCCGGGCCTCAGGGGGAGGACTCCTGTCCAGGGCATAGGCTACACCTTC.

This chain connects TRBV5-1 to TRBJ2-1; 11 bases match TRBD1. Looked up from germline, CDR1 is SGHRS and CDR2 is YFSETQ. Unmatched junction bases numbered 21, after V lost 0 bases and J lost 1 base. CDR3 length: 23 amino acids. CDR3 region: CASSLALTAGWTGGFMSYNEQFF. In nucleotides, the CDR3 is TGCGCCAGCAGCTTGGCCTTAACTGCCGGCTGGACAGGGGGCTTTATGTCCTACAATGAGCAGTTCTTC. The full variable domain, its missing parts supplied by reference TRBV5-1 and TRBJ2-1, is KAGVTQTPRYLIKTRGQQVTLSCSPISGHRSVSWYQQTPGQGLQFLFEYFSETQRNKGNFPGRFSGRQFSNSRSEMNVSTLELGDSALYLCASSLALTAGWTGGFMSYNEQFFGPGTRLTVL.

DNA of the CDR3: TGCAGTGCGACAGATTTCTCTGGAAACACCATATATTTT. Translating it yields CSATDFSGNTIYF. The chain has TRBV29-1 and TRBJ1-3; D possibly corresponds to TRBD1 (5 bases). Germline V gives CDR1 SQVTM, CDR2 ANQGSEA. The CDR3 spans 13 residues.

J is TRBJ2-3 and V is TRBV27; D gene unclear. Trimming took 6 bases from V and 5 from J, leaving 9 bases between them. Per the germline V gene, CDR1 is MNHEY and CDR2 is SMNVEV (reference sequence). This CDR3 comprises 12 residues. CDR3 loop: CASSTLGDTQYF. The CDR3 DNA follows: TGTGCCAGCAGCACCCTCGGAGATACGCAGTATTTT.

The rearrangement links TRBV3-1 (or the pseudogene TRBV3-2) to TRBJ1-4; 9 bases fit TRBD1. J gave up 4 bases and V 1 base, and 7 bases lay outside the gene matches. Per germline, CDR1 LGHDT and CDR2 YNNKEL (reference sequence). CDR3 length: 17 residues. CDR3 coding DNA: TGTGCCAGCAGCCAAGGGGGGTCGGGACAGGGTAATGAAAAACTGTTTTTT. Translating gives CASSQGGSGQGNEKLFF.

The gene calls are TRBV5-1 and TRBJ1-6; D not resolved. The V and J ends lost 0 bases and 5 bases respectively, with 9 bases between them. The length of the CDR3 is 15 residues. Germline V gene data show CDR1 as SGHRS and CDR2 as YFSETQ. The CDR3 sequence: CASSLDQADNSPLHF. The DNA of the CDR3 is TGCGCCAGCAGCTTGGATCAGGCAGATAATTCACCCCTCCACTTT.

The rearrangement links TRBV28 to TRBJ2-1; 8 bases are shared with TRBD2. The CDR3 has 14 amino acids. The ends lost 5 bases at V and 8 bases at J; junction bases unmatched: 8. The V gene's germline CDR1 is MDHEN and CDR2 SYDVKM. CDR3 nucleotides: TGTGCCAGCAGTCCCGGGGGGGCAGCGGATGAGCAGTTCTTC. Encoded protein: CASSPGGAADEQFF.

The V and J genes are TRBV7-2 and TRBJ1-1; D ambiguous. The CDR3 extends over 13 amino acids. Germline CDR1 reads SGHTA; CDR2 reads FQGNSA. The V end lost 2 bases, the J end lost 4 bases, and 8 bases lay between the germline ends. CDR3 DNA sequence: TGTGCCAGCAGCTTATCCTGGGCCACTGAAGCTTTCTTT. Amino acid sequence: CASSLSWATEAFF.

The rearrangement joins TRBV27 to TRBJ1-4, with D maybe TRBD1 (5 bases). Between the trimmed V and J ends, which lost 3 bases and 7 bases, there was a span of 12 bases. The germline CDR1 and CDR2 sequences are MNHEY and SMNVEV (reference sequence). The CDR3 consists of 14 residues. DNA for the CDR3: TGTGCCAGCAGTTTTCAGGGTACAGGTGAAAAACTGTTTTTT. This encodes CASSFQGTGEKLFF. Together with reference TRBV27 and TRBJ1-4, the CDR3 gives the full variable domain: EAQVTQNPRYLITVTGKKLTVTCSQNMNHEYMSWYRQDPGLGLRQIYYSMNVEVTDKGDVPEGYKVSRKEKRNFPLILESPSPNQTSLYFCASSFQGTGEKLFFGSGTQLSVL.

The rearrangement joins TRBV3-1 (or the pseudogene TRBV3-2) to TRBJ2-5; 7 nucleotides align to TRBD2. The CDR3 runs to 14 residues. V trimming: 4 bases; J trimming: 4 bases; junction bases outside the gene matches: 6. Germline values: CDR1 LGHDT, CDR2 YNNKEL (reference sequence). For the CDR3, the DNA is TGTGCCAGCAGCCCACGGGAGGCCATAGAGACCCAGTACTTC. This translates into CASSPREAIETQYF.

The chain couples TRBV19 to TRBJ2-1; 8 bases align to TRBD1. From germline, CDR1 is LNHDA and CDR2 SQIVND (reference sequence). V shed 7 bases, J shed 9 bases, and the junction held 5 bases outside the gene matches. This CDR3 has 12 amino acids. CDR3 protein: CASTNDRGEQFF. The CDR3, as DNA: TGTGCCAGTACTAACGACAGGGGTGAGCAGTTCTTC.

The table lists this clone with a few counts. J is TRBJ2-7 and V is TRBV30; D might be TRBD1 (5 bases). The CDR3 is 16 amino acids. The V gene's germline CDR1 is GTSNPN and CDR2 SVGIG (reference sequence). Trimming removed 1 base from V and 0 bases from J, with 16 bases in between. CDR3 coding DNA: TGTGCCTGGAGTGGTTACCGACAGAGGAGCTCCTACGAGCAGTACTTC. It is translated as CAWSGYRQRSSYEQYF.

The genes are TRBV7-8 and TRBJ2-5; TRBD2 matches 11 bases. The CDR3 consists of 18 residues. Germline V lookup: CDR1 SGHVS, CDR2 FQNEAQ. J was trimmed by 1 base and V by 3 bases; bases with no gene match: 10. This chain's CDR3 is CASSFWYITSGGQETQYF. The CDR3 nucleotides read TGTGCCAGCAGCTTCTGGTATATCACTAGCGGGGGCCAAGAGACCCAGTACTTC.

This clone appeared once. The V gene is TRBV11-2, the J gene TRBJ1-2; 8 bases line up with TRBD1. Germline V lookup: CDR1 SGHAT, CDR2 FQNNGV. Trimming took 5 bases from V and 8 from J; bases not matched to a gene: 10. The length of the CDR3 is 14 residues. The CDR3 spells CASSPPDRVAGYTF. CDR3 nucleotide sequence: TGTGCCAGCAGCCCTCCGGACAGGGTCGCAGGCTACACCTTC.

A note on this clone: The sample holds other DNA sequences that translate to the same CDR3. V usage is TRBV28 and J usage is TRBJ2-3, with 7 bases identical to TRBD2. The germline CDR1 and CDR2 sequences are MDHEN and SYDVKM. Trimming removed 1 base from V and 1 base from J; junction bases left unmatched: 2. The CDR3 has 15 amino acids. Here the CDR3 DNA reads TGTGCCAGCAGTTTATTGGCGGGGGGCACAGATACGCAGTATTTT. It specifies CASSLLAGGTDTQYF.